This passage covers 21 T cell receptor beta chains from one sample sequenced in a study of cytomegalovirus exposure and HLA in healthy donors. Some clones are missing from TCRdb's copy, which holds only in-frame ones; the method was immunoSEQ multiplex PCR. The repertoire has 300,000 to 400,000 clones, 86% of them found once; the top ten carry 0.8% to 0.85%. The sequencing input was PBMCs. Source of these receptors: a woman between 18 and 29 years old in good health and CMV-seronegative.

This clone was seen once. This sequence joins TRBV5-1 and TRBJ1-4, with 10 bases matching TRBD1. The germline CDR1 and CDR2 sequences are SGHRS and YFSETQ. This CDR3 contains 14 residues. Unmatched junction bases numbered 6, after V lost 5 bases and J lost 8 bases. The DNA of the CDR3 is TGCGCCAGCAGAGGTTTGACAGGGGGCGAAAAACTGTTTTTT. Amino acid sequence: CASRGLTGGEKLFF.

This CDR3 reads CASSQDSGGLSYEQYF. As DNA, the CDR3 is TGCGCCAGCAGCCAAGACTCAGGGGGCTTATCCTACGAGCAGTACTTC. This rearrangement joins TRBV4-1 to TRBJ2-7; 8 bases are shared with TRBD1. Germline V CDR1 and CDR2: MGHRA, YSYEKL. CDR3 length: 16 amino acids. V was pared by 0 bases and J by 1 base, with 5 bases of the junction left unmatched.

The chain combines TRBV5-1 with TRBJ1-4; 10 bases are shared with TRBD1. Per the germline V gene, CDR1 is SGHRS and CDR2 is YFSETQ. V gave up 4 bases and J gave up 6 bases; unmatched junction bases: 6. CDR3 length: 15 amino acids. The CDR3 DNA is TGCGCCAGCAGCCCGCGGACAGGGGGGGATGAAAAACTGTTTTTT. Protein sequence: CASSPRTGGDEKLFF. Full variable domain (missing parts from reference TRBV5-1 and TRBJ1-4): KAGVTQTPRYLIKTRGQQVTLSCSPISGHRSVSWYQQTPGQGLQFLFEYFSETQRNKGNFPGRFSGRQFSNSRSEMNVSTLELGDSALYLCASSPRTGGDEKLFFGSGTQLSVL.

The rearrangement uses TRBV5-5 and TRBJ1-4; D is ambiguous. Trimming cost V 4 bases and J 7 bases, with 14 bases left between them. CDR1 and CDR2 from the germline V gene are SGHKS and YYEKEE (reference sequence). The CDR3 has 14 residues. Written as DNA, the CDR3 is TGTGCCAGCAGCGTGGACGCTGCGGGTGAAAAACTGTTTTTT. It is translated as CASSVDAAGEKLFF.

The rearrangement uses TRBV7-9 and TRBJ1-1; the match to TRBD1 covers 8 bases. Looked up from germline, CDR1 is SEHNR and CDR2 is FQNEAQ (reference sequence). The CDR3 covers 17 residues. Unmatched junction bases numbered 10, after V lost 3 bases and J lost 1 base. CDR3 region: CASSLGGRQGRNTEAFF. As DNA, the CDR3 is TGTGCCAGCAGCTTGGGGGGTAGACAGGGGAGGAACACTGAAGCTTTCTTT.

The J gene is TRBJ2-7, the V gene TRBV18; 9 nucleotides agree with TRBD1. The CDR3 length is 15 residues. With V trimmed by 4 bases and J by 3 bases, 7 bases remained unmatched. Germline V CDR1 and CDR2: KGHSH, LQKENI. The CDR3 protein is CASSLTGTGYYEQYF. As DNA, the CDR3 is TGTGCCAGCTCACTAACCGGGACAGGGTACTACGAGCAGTACTTC.

The genes are TRBV9 and TRBJ1-1, with TRBD1 identical over 7 bases. Per the germline V gene, CDR1 is SGDLS and CDR2 is YYNGEE. CDR3 length equals 17 residues. J was trimmed by 0 bases and V by 4 bases; bases with no gene match: 12. The CDR3 coding sequence is TGTGCCAGCAGCCCTAGAGGGGGACAGCTCCTGAACACTGAAGCTTTCTTT. Its protein is CASSPRGGQLLNTEAFF.

As concerns this clone: At the DNA level, this CDR3 is encoded by other sequences in the same sample as well. V is TRBV7-6 and J is TRBJ2-3; tentatively, D is TRBD1 (6 bases). The germline gives CDR1 SGHVS, CDR2 FNYEAQ. The CDR3 is 15 residues long. The V end was cut by 3 bases, the J end by 3 bases, with 13 bases between. The CDR3 sequence is CASSLGARGTDTQYF. For the CDR3, the DNA is TGTGCCAGCAGCTTGGGGGCTAGGGGGACAGATACGCAGTATTTT.

The J gene is TRBJ1-2, the V gene TRBV7-9, with 8 bases that match TRBD1. V shed 0 bases, J shed 3 bases, and the junction held 12 bases outside the gene matches. This CDR3 is built from 18 residues. CDR1 SEHNR and CDR2 FQNEAQ come from the germline V gene (reference sequence). The CDR3 protein is CASSLATAGRGLYYGYTF. The DNA of the CDR3 is TGTGCCAGCAGCTTAGCGACGGCAGGCAGGGGGCTGTACTATGGCTACACCTTC.

The count of this clone is one. For the CDR3, the DNA is TGTGCCTCCCACGGGACAGGCATCGCCGGGGAGCTGTTTTTT. This translates into CASHGTGIAGELFF. The chain combines TRBV2 with TRBJ2-2, with 8 positions matching TRBD1. The CDR3 has 14 amino acids. Looked up from germline, CDR1 is SNHLY and CDR2 is FYNNEI. V was clipped by 11 bases and J by 6 bases; unmatched bases: 11.

The V call is TRBV11-2, the J call TRBJ2-3, with D tentatively TRBD2 (6 bases). The length of the CDR3 is 15 residues. CDR1 and CDR2 (germline): SGHAT, FQNNGV. Between the trimmed V and J ends, which lost 5 bases and 0 bases, there was a span of 12 bases. The CDR3 loop is CASSPGLGSTDTQYF. The CDR3 DNA sequence: TGTGCCAGCAGCCCGGGACTCGGGAGCACAGATACGCAGTATTTT.

This sequence joins TRBV5-1 and TRBJ2-2, with 8 bases lining up with TRBD1. J was trimmed by 6 bases and V by 7 bases; bases with no gene match: 8. CDR3 size: 14 residues. Germline V CDR1 and CDR2: SGHRS, YFSETQ. CDR3 coding DNA: TGCGCCAGCCGATTACAGACAGGGGCCGGGGAGCTGTTTTTT. Residues: CASRLQTGAGELFF.

The chain employs TRBV4-1 and TRBJ2-3; TRBD2 might be the D (6 bases). Deletions cut 1 base from V and 0 bases from J, with 8 bases between. Germline V gene lookup returns CDR1 MGHRA and CDR2 YSYEKL. The CDR3 consists of 15 residues. CDR3 protein: CASSQARGSTDTQYF. Written as DNA, the CDR3 is TGCGCCAGCAGCCAAGCGCGGGGAAGCACAGATACGCAGTATTTT.

The chain couples TRBV29-1 to TRBJ2-3; D not certain. CDR1 and CDR2 from the germline V gene are SQVTM and ANQGSEA. With 3 bases removed from V and 0 bases from J, the gap between germline ends came to 4 bases. This CDR3 has 12 amino acids. CDR3 sequence: CSVDPSTDTQYF. The CDR3 DNA is TGCAGCGTTGACCCAAGCACAGATACGCAGTATTTT.

The V call is TRBV6-1, the J call TRBJ1-1; 9 bases agree with TRBD1. The germline V gene has CDR1 MNHNS and CDR2 SASEGT. Trimming took 8 bases from V and 3 from J; bases not matched to a gene: 4. CDR3 length equals 13 residues. The CDR3 here is CASPRDRDTEAFF. The DNA of the CDR3 is TGTGCCAGCCCTCGGGACAGGGACACTGAAGCTTTCTTT.

V usage is TRBV15 and J usage is TRBJ2-3, with TRBD2 matching over 8 bases. The V gene end was trimmed by 3 bases and the J gene end by 5 bases; junction bases not matched to a gene: 4. Germline CDR1 reads LNHNV; CDR2 reads YYDKDF (reference sequence). The CDR3 contains 14 residues. DNA of the CDR3: TGTGCCACCAGCAGGTCACTAGCGGTAGATACGCAGTATTTT. It is translated as CATSRSLAVDTQYF.

The chain links TRBV6-1 to TRBJ2-1, with a possible D match to TRBD1 (5 bases). The germline V gene has CDR1 MNHNS and CDR2 SASEGT. V lost 3 bases and J 8 bases, leaving 17 bases between the germline ends. This CDR3 region has 15 residues. In DNA form, the CDR3 reads TGTGCCAGCAGTGAGGCTGTAGCCTTAGGGGATGAGCAGTTCTTC. Amino acids: CASSEAVALGDEQFF.

The chain uses TRBV28 and TRBJ1-2, with 10 bases lining up with TRBD1. The CDR3 has 15 residues. Germline CDR1 MDHEN, CDR2 SYDVKM. The trim removed 4 bases at V and 5 bases at J, leaving 7 bases unmatched. CDR3 DNA sequence: TGTGCCAGCAGTTGGCAATGGGGACAGGGGTATGGCTACACCTTC. It codes for CASSWQWGQGYGYTF.

The V and J genes are TRBV7-3 and TRBJ2-3; TRBD2 matches at 8 bases. There are 15 residues in the CDR3. The V gene end was trimmed by 3 bases and the J gene end by 0 bases; junction bases not matched to a gene: 2. CDR1 SGHTA and CDR2 FQGTGA come from the germline V gene. CDR3 in amino acids: CASSLASGSTDTQYF. In DNA, the CDR3 is TGTGCCAGCAGCTTGGCTAGCGGGAGCACAGATACGCAGTATTTT.

The chain joins TRBV6-5 to TRBJ1-4; 7 nucleotides align to TRBD1. Germline values: CDR1 MNHEY, CDR2 SVGAGI. Trimming removed 0 bases from V and 8 bases from J; junction bases left unmatched: 3. The CDR3 has 14 amino acids. CDR3 region: CASSYSNRGEKLFF. CDR3 in DNA: TGTGCCAGCAGTTACTCGAACAGGGGAGAAAAACTGTTTTTT.

The chain recombines TRBV6-5 with TRBJ1-1; D possibly corresponds to TRBD1 (5 bases). The CDR3 loop spans 15 amino acids. Germline V gene data show CDR1 as MNHEY and CDR2 as SVGAGI. The ends were cut back, 7 bases at V and 0 bases at J, with 15 bases in the middle. The CDR3 protein is CASNGGGRMNTEAFF. DNA for the CDR3: TGTGCCAGCAACGGGGGGGGACGGATGAACACTGAAGCTTTCTTT.